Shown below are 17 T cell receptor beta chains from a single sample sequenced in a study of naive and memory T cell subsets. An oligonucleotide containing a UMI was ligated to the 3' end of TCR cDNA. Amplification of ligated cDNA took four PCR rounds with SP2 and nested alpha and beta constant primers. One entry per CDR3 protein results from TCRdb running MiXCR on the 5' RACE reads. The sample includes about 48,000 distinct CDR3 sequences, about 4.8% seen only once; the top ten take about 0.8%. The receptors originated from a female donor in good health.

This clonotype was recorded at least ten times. The CDR3 is CASSPLVGGYYEQYF. The CDR3 DNA sequence: TGTGCCAGCAGCCCCCTTGTAGGGGGATACTACGAGCAGTACTTC. The chain joins TRBV7-6 to TRBJ2-7, with D possibly TRBD1 on 6 matching bases. Germline CDR1 is SGHVS and CDR2 is FNYEAQ. The V end was cut by 5 bases, the J end by 3 bases, with 17 bases between. This CDR3 is built from 15 residues.

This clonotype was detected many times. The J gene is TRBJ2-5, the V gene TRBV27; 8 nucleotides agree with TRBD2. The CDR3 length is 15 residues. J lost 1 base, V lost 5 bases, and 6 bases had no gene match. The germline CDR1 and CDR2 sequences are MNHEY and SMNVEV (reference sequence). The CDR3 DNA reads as TGTGCCAGCAGTAATAGCGGGATCCCCCAAGAGACCCAGTACTTC. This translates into CASSNSGIPQETQYF.

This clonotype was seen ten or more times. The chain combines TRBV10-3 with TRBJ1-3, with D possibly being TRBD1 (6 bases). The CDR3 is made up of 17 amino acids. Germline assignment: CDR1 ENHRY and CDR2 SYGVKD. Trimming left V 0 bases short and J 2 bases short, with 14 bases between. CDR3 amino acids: CAISESGQGLTGNTIYF. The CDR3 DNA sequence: TGTGCCATCAGTGAGTCAGGCCAGGGGCTAACTGGAAACACCATATATTTT.

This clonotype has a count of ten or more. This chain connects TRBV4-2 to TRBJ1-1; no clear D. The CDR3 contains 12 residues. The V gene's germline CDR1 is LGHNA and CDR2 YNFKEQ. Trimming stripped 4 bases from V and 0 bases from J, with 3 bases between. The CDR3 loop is CASSLLNTEAFF. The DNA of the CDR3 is TGTGCCAGCAGCCTCCTGAACACTGAAGCTTTCTTT.

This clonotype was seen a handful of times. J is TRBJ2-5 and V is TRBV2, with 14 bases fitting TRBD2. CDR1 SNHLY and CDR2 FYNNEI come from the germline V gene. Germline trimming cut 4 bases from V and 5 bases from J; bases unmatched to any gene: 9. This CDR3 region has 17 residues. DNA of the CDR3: TGTGCCAGCAGTGCCCTGACTAGCGGGAGGGCTGGGGAGACCCAGTACTTC. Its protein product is CASSALTSGRAGETQYF.

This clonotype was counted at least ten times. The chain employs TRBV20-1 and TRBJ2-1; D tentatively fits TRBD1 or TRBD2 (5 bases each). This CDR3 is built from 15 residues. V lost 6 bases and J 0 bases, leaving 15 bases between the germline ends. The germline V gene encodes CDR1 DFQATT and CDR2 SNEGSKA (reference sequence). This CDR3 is CSAQVGETSYNEQFF. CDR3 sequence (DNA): TGCAGTGCCCAGGTGGGGGAAACCTCCTACAATGAGCAGTTCTTC.

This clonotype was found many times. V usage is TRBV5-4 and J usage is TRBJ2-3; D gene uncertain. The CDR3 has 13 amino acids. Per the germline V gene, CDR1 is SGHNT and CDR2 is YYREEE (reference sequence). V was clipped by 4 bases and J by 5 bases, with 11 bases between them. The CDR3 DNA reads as TGTGCCAGCAGCCCCAGTATTAGAGATACGCAGTATTTT. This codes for CASSPSIRDTQYF.

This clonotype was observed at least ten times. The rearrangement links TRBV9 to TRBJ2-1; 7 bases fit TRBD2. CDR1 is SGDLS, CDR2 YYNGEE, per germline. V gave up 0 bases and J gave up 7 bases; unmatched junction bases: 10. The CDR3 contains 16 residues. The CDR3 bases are TGTGCCAGCAGCGTAGTGTCGGCGGGAGTCGGGAATGAGCAGTTCTTC. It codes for CASSVVSAGVGNEQFF. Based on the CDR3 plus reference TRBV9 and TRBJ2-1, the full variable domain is DSGVTQTPKHLITATGQRVTLRCSPRSGDLSVYWYQQSLDQGLQFLIQYYNGEERAKGNILERFSAQQFPDLHSELNLSSLELGDSALYFCASSVVSAGVGNEQFFGPGTRLTVL.

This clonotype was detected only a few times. Here the CDR3 DNA reads TGCAGTGCTAGAGACCTGAGAGGACTTCCGAGCACAGATACGCAGTATTTT. Encoded protein: CSARDLRGLPSTDTQYF. The rearrangement joins TRBV20-1 to TRBJ2-3; D possibly corresponds to TRBD2 (5 bases). V shed 0 bases and J shed 0 bases, with 16 bases lying between them. The CDR3 length is 17 residues. Per germline, CDR1 DFQATT and CDR2 SNEGSKA (reference sequence).

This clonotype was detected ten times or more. CDR3 nucleotide sequence: TGTGCCTCGGCGGGAAGTGTGGTGGAGACCCAGTACTTC. Its translation is CASAGSVVETQYF. The chain combines TRBV7-6 with TRBJ2-5; D is perhaps TRBD2 (6 bases). V dropped 11 bases and J dropped 5 bases, with 18 bases sitting between them. Per the germline V gene, CDR1 is SGHVS and CDR2 is FNYEAQ. This CDR3 is built from 13 residues. Looking up the rest from reference TRBV7-6 and TRBJ2-5 gives the full variable domain: GAGVSQSPRYKVTKRGQDVALRCDPISGHVSLYWYRQALGQGPEFLTYFNYEAQQDKSGLPNDRFSAERPEGSISTLTIQRTEQRDSAMYRCASAGSVVETQYFGPGTRLLVL.

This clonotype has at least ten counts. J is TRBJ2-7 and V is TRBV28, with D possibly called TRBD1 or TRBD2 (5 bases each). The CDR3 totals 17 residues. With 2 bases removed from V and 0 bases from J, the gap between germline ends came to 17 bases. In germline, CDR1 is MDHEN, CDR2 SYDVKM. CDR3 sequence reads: CASSLPLRGRASYEQYF. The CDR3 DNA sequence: TGTGCCAGCAGTTTACCCCTGAGGGGAAGGGCCTCCTACGAGCAGTACTTC.

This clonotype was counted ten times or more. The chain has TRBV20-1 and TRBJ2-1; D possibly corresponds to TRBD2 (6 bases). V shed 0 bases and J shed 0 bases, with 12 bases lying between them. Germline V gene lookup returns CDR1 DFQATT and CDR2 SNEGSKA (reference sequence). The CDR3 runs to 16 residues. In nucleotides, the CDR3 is TGCAGTGCTAGAGATGAGCGGGTTGACTCCTACAATGAGCAGTTCTTC. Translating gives CSARDERVDSYNEQFF.

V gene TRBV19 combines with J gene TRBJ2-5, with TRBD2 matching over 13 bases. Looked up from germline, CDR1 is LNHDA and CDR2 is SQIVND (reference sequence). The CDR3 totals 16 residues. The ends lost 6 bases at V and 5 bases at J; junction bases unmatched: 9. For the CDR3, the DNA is TGTGCCAGTAGGAGACTAGCGGGAGGTCTTACGGAGACCCAGTACTTC. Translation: CASRRLAGGLTETQYF.

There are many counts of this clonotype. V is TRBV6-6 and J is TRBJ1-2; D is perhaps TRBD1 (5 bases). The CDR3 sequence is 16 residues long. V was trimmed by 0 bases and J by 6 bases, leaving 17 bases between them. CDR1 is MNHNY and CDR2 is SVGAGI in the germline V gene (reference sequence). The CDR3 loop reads CASSYSNEGRPNGYTF. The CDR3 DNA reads TGTGCCAGCAGTTACTCGAATGAGGGGCGCCCGAATGGCTACACCTTC.

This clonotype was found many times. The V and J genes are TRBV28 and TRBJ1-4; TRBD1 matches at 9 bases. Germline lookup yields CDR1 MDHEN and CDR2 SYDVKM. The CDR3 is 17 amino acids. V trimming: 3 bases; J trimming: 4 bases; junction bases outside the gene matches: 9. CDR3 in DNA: TGTGCCAGCAGTTTCTCGGGACAGGGCCTCATTAATGAAAAACTGTTTTTT. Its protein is CASSFSGQGLINEKLFF.

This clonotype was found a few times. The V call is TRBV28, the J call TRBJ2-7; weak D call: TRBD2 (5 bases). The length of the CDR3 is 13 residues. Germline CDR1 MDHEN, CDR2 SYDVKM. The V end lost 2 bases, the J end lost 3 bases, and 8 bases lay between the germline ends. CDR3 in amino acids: CASSLTGIYEQYF. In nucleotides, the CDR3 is TGTGCCAGCAGTTTAACGGGAATCTACGAGCAGTACTTC.

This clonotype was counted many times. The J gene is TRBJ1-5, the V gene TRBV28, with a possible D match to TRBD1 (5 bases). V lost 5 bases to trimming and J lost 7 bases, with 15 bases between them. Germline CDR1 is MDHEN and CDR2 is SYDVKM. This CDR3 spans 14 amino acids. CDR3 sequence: CASSPPGEGQPQHF. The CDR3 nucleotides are TGTGCCAGCAGTCCCCCGGGGGAAGGGCAGCCCCAGCATTTT.